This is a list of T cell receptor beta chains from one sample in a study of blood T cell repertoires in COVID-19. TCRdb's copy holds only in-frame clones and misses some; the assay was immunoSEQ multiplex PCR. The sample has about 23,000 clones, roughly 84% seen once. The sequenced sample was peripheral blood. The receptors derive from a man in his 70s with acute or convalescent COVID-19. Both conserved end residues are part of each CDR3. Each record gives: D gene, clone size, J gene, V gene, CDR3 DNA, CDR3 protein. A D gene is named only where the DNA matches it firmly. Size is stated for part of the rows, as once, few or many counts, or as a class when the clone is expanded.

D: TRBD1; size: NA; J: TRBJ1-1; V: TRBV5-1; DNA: TGCGCCAGCAGCTTCTCCGGGACAGGGGACGCTTTCTTT; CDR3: CASSFSGTGDAFF
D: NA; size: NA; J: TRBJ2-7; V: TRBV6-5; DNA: TGTGCCAGCAGTTACGGAGGGGGCAGGGAGTACGAGCAGTACTTC; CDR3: CASSYGGGREYEQYF
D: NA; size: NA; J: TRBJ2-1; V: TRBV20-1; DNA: TGCAGTGCTAGTCCCCCCTCTAGTTTCAATGAGCAGTTCTTC; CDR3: CSASPPSSFNEQFF
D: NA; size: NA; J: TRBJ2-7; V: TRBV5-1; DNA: TGCGCCAGCAGCTCCCCGGGAAACATCCCCTACGAGCAGTACTTC; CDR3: CASSSPGNIPYEQYF
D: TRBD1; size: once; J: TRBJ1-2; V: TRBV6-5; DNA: TGTGCCAGCAGTACCGGGACAGGGGGCGGCTACACCTTC; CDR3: CASSTGTGGGYTF
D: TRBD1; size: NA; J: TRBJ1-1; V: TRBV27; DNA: TGTGCCAGCCGCCTTTGGGACAGCGAAAAAGCTTTCTTT; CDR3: CASRLWDSEKAFF
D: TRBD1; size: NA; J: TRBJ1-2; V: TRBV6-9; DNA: TGTGCCAGCAACTACAGGGGGCGGGATGGCTACACCTTC; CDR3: CASNYRGRDGYTF
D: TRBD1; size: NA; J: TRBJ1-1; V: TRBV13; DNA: TGTGCCAGCAGCTCGTTGGGACAGGGTTACACTGAAGCTTTCTTT; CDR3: CASSSLGQGYTEAFF
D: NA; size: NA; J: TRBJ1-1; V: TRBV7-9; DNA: TGTGCCAGCGGTAGGAGAGAGAACACTGAAGCTTTCTTT; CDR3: CASGRRENTEAFF
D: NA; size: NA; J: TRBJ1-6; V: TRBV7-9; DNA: TGTGCCAGCCGCCCTCGAGGGCCAGAGACACCCCTCCACTTT; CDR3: CASRPRGPETPLHF
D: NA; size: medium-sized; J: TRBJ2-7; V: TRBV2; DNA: TGTGCCAGCAGCGCACCCTCAGTCGGGTTCGGCGAGCAGTACTTC; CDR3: CASSAPSVGFGEQYF
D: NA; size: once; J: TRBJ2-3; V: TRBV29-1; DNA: TGCAGCGTTGGGGGCTTCGCGGATACGCAGTATTTT; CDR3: CSVGGFADTQYF
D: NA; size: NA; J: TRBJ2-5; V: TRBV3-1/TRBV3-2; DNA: TGTGCCAGCAGCTCCTCGACTAGACCGGAGACCCAGTACTTC; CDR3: CASSSSTRPETQYF
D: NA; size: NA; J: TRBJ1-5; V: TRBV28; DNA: TGTGCCAGCCGCTCCGAGGTGGGGGAGGGTCAGCCCCAGCATTTT; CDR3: CASRSEVGEGQPQHF
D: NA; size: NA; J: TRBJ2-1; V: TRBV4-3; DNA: TGCGCCAGCAGCCAAGAATTTCCGGCGGATGAGCAGTTCTTC; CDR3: CASSQEFPADEQFF
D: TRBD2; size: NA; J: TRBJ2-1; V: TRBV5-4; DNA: TGTGCCAGCAGCCTCACTAGCGATGATGAGCAGTTCTTC; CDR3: CASSLTSDDEQFF
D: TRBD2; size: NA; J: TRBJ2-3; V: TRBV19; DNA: TGTGCCAGTAGTATAGGGGGAGGTAGCGGGCTACCCACAGATACGCAGTATTTT; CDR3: CASSIGGGSGLPTDTQYF
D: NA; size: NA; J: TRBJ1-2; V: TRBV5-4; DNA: TGTGCCAGCAGCCACCCCCAGGGGAACTATGGCTACACCTTC; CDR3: CASSHPQGNYGYTF
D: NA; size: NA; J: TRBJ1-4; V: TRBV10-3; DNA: TGTGCCATCAGTGAGTCGAGAGGGGGAGGGACTAATGAAAAACTGTTTTTT; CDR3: CAISESRGGGTNEKLFF
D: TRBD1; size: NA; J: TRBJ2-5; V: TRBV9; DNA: TGTGCCAGCAGCGTAGACCGGGACAGGGCAGAGACCCAGTACTTC; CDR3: CASSVDRDRAETQYF
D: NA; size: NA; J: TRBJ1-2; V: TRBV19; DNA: TGTGCCAGTAGTATAAGGGGCGGCCGCTATGGCTACACCTTC; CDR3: CASSIRGGRYGYTF
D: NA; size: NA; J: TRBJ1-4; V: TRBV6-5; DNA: TGTGCCAGCAGCCCGGGCAGGGTTGAAAAACTGTTTTTT; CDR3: CASSPGRVEKLFF
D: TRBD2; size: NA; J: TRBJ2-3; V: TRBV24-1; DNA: TGTGCCACCAGTGATAAGCGGGAGGTGGTAGATACGCAGTATTTT; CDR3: CATSDKREVVDTQYF
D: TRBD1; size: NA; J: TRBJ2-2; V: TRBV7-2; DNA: TGTGCCAGCAGCTTGGACAGGGTTGGCACCGGGGAGCTGTTTTTT; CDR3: CASSLDRVGTGELFF
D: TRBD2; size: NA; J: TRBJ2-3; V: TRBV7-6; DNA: TGTGCCAGCAGCTTAGTGTCGGGGGGGACAGATACGCAGTATTTT; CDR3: CASSLVSGGTDTQYF
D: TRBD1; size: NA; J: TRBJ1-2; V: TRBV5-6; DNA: TGTGCCAGCAGCCCTGGACAGGACTATGGCTACACCTTC; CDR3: CASSPGQDYGYTF
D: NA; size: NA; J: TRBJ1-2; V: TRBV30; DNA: TGTGCCTGGAGTGTACGCGGGGTATATGGCTACACCTTC; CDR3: CAWSVRGVYGYTF
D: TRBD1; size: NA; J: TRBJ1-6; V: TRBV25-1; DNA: TGTGCCAGCAACAGGGGCCTTAATTCACCCCTCCACTTT; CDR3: CASNRGLNSPLHF
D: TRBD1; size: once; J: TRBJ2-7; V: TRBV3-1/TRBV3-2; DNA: TGTGCCAGCAGCCAATATGGACAGGCTAGCTCCTACGAGCAGTACTTC; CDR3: CASSQYGQASSYEQYF
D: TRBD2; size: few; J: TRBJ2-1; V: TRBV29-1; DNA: TGCAGCGTTCTCCTAGCGGGGAGGAATGAGCAGTTCTTC; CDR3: CSVLLAGRNEQFF
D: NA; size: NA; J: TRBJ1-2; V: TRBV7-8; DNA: TGTGCCAGCAGCTTAGACAGTAACTATGGCTACACCTTC; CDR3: CASSLDSNYGYTF
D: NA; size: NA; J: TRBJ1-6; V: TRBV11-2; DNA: TGTGCCAGCAGCTTAGAGCAGAATTCACCCCTCCACTTT; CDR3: CASSLEQNSPLHF
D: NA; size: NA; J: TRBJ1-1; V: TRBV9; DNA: TGTGCCAGCAGCGCCCTTCAGGGTCCGACTGAAGCTTTCTTT; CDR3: CASSALQGPTEAFF
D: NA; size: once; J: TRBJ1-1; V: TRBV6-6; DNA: TGTGCCAGCAGTTACGTACAGGGTTATGCTTTCTTT; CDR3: CASSYVQGYAFF
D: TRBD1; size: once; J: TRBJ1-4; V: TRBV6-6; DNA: TGTGCCAGCAGTTACCCGGAGGGACAGGGTTATGAAAAACTGTTTTTT; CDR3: CASSYPEGQGYEKLFF
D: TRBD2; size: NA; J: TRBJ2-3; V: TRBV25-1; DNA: TGTGCCAGCAGTGAAGTTAGCGGGAGAGGTGCAGATACGCAGTATTTT; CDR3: CASSEVSGRGADTQYF
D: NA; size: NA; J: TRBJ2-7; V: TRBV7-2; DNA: TGTGCCAGCAGCTCTCCCCCGGAGGAATTAAATCCCTCCTACGAGCAGTACTTC; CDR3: CASSSPPEELNPSYEQYF
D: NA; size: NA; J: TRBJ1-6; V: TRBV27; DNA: TGTGCCAGCAAGAATCGGGGGGAATATTCACCCCTCCACTTT; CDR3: CASKNRGEYSPLHF
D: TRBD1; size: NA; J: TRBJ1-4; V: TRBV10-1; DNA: TGCGCCAGCAGTGAGTCCTCGGGACAGGGACGGAGTAATGAAAAACTGTTTTTT; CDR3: CASSESSGQGRSNEKLFF
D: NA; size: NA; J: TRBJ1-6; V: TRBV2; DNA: TGTGCCAGCAGTGAAGCGCGGAAAGGGGCGACCAGCTTCTATAATTCACCCCTCCACTTT; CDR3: CASSEARKGATSFYNSPLHF
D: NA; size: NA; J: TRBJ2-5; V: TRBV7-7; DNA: TGTGCCAGCAGCCTACAGGTTAACCAAGAGACCCAGTACTTC; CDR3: CASSLQVNQETQYF
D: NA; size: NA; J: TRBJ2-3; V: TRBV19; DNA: TGTGCCAGTACAAGAGCAGATACGCAGTATTTT; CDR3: CASTRADTQYF
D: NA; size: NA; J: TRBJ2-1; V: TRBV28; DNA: TGTGCCAGCAGTTTTAGTTACTACAATGAGCAGTTCTTC; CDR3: CASSFSYYNEQFF
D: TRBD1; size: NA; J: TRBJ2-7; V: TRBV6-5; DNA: TGTGCCAGCAGTTACGGGACAGGGACCTACGAGCAGTACTTC; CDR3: CASSYGTGTYEQYF
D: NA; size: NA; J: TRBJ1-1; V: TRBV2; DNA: TGTGCCAGCAGTGACCCCCAGGCGAACACTGAAGCTTTCTTT; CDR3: CASSDPQANTEAFF
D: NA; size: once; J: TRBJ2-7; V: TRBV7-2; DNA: TGTGCCAGCAGCCACACGGGCGGGAACGGCGAGCAGTACTTC; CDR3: CASSHTGGNGEQYF
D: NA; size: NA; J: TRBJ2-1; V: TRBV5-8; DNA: TGTGCCAGCAGCTTAGGACAGAGCTCCTACAATGAGCAGTTCTTC; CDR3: CASSLGQSSYNEQFF
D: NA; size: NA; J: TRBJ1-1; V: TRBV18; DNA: TGTGCCAGCTCACCAACGGGGGGGCTTATCTGGGACACTGAAGCTTTCTTT; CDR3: CASSPTGGLIWDTEAFF
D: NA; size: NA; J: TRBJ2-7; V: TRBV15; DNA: TGTGCCACCAGTCTTTATTCCTACGAGCAGTACTTC; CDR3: CATSLYSYEQYF
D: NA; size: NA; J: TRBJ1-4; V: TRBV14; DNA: TGTGCCAGCAGCCAAAATCCGTATGAAAAACTGTTTTTT; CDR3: CASSQNPYEKLFF
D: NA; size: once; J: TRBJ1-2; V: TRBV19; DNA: TGTGCCAGTAGCCCATGGGACTCCCCCTCTTCGACCGGCTACACCTTC; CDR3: CASSPWDSPSSTGYTF
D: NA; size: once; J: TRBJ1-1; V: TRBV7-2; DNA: TGTGCCAGCAGCTTAGTGGGGGGACCCGGAGCTTTCTTT; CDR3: CASSLVGGPGAFF
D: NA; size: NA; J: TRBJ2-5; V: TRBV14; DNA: TGTGCCAGCAGCCAAGCCGTACTTGGGACCCAGTACTTC; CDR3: CASSQAVLGTQYF
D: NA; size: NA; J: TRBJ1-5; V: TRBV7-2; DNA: TGTGCCAGCAGCTTTACGACAGGTATCAATCAGCCCCAGCATTTT; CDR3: CASSFTTGINQPQHF
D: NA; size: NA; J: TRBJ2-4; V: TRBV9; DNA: TGTGCCAGCAGCGGGCTTGGCAAAAACATTCAGTACTTC; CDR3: CASSGLGKNIQYF
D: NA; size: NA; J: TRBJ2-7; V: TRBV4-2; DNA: TGTGCCAGCAGCCAAGCCGCGGGGACCTCCTACGAGCAGTACTTC; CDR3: CASSQAAGTSYEQYF